These T cell receptor beta chains were read from a single sample in a study of blood T cell repertoires in COVID-19. Only in-frame clones appear in the TCRdb table, and some are missing; sequencing was by immunoSEQ multiplex PCR. The data show 350,000 to 450,000 clones, with roughly 90% seen just once and 0.95% to 1.5% held by the top ten. The sample consisted of peripheral blood. The receptors shown here come from a man aged 35-49 years with acute or convalescent COVID-19. The CDR3 runs from the conserved cysteine through the conserved F or W. Each record gives: J gene, D gene, V gene, clone size, CDR3 protein, CDR3 DNA. The D gene is left open where the match is weak. A clone size is listed for some rows: how often the clone was seen (once, few, many), or a class if it is expanded.

J: TRBJ2-7
D: TRBD1
V: TRBV5-6
size: -
CDR3: CASSLTGASEQYF
DNA: TGTGCCAGCAGCTTGACAGGGGCGTCCGAGCAGTACTTC

J: TRBJ2-7
D: -
V: TRBV12-1
size: few
CDR3: CASRAGGTSSYEQYF
DNA: TGTGCCAGCAGGGCGGGGGGGACCAGCTCCTACGAGCAGTACTTC

J: TRBJ2-2
D: -
V: TRBV5-1
size: -
CDR3: CASGGGRSGELFF
DNA: TGCGCCAGTGGGGGGGGCCGGTCCGGGGAGCTGTTTTTT

J: TRBJ2-2
D: -
V: TRBV5-4
size: -
CDR3: CASSPVPGQRITGELFF
DNA: TGTGCCAGCAGCCCTGTTCCAGGACAGAGAATTACCGGGGAGCTGTTTTTT

J: TRBJ1-5
D: -
V: TRBV5-5
size: once
CDR3: CASSLGAVPMQPQHF
DNA: TGTGCCAGCAGCTTGGGGGCCGTGCCTATGCAGCCCCAGCATTTT

J: TRBJ2-7
D: TRBD2
V: TRBV29-1
size: -
CDR3: CSVGIWRGGSYEQYF
DNA: TGCAGCGTTGGGATTTGGCGGGGGGGGTCCTACGAGCAGTACTTC

J: TRBJ2-1
D: TRBD2
V: TRBV4-3
size: many
CDR3: CASSQDPSGGYNEQFF
DNA: TGCGCCAGCAGCCAAGATCCTAGCGGGGGTTACAATGAGCAGTTCTTC

J: TRBJ2-5
D: TRBD2
V: TRBV12-5
size: -
CDR3: CASGLVGRDQETQYF
DNA: TGTGCTAGTGGTTTGGTAGGGAGGGACCAAGAGACCCAGTACTTC

J: TRBJ2-2
D: -
V: TRBV5-4
size: -
CDR3: CASSSQNTGELFF
DNA: TGTGCCAGCAGCTCACAGAACACCGGGGAGCTGTTTTTT

J: TRBJ2-7
D: -
V: TRBV4-1
size: -
CDR3: CASSQDFGSSYEQYF
DNA: TGCGCCAGCAGCCAAGATTTTGGCAGCTCCTACGAGCAGTACTTC

J: TRBJ1-6
D: TRBD1
V: TRBV5-1
size: -
CDR3: CASSLGQGGNSPLHF
DNA: TGCGCCAGCAGCTTGGGACAGGGTGGGAATTCACCCCTCCACTTT

J: TRBJ1-1
D: -
V: TRBV7-3
size: -
CDR3: CASSLGVMNTEAFF
DNA: TGTGCCAGCAGCTTAGGAGTGATGAACACTGAAGCTTTCTTT

J: TRBJ1-6
D: -
V: TRBV2
size: -
CDR3: CASSERGGSYNSPLHF
DNA: TGTGCCAGCAGTGAGAGGGGGGGCTCCTATAATTCACCCCTCCACTTT

J: TRBJ2-3
D: -
V: TRBV7-9
size: few
CDR3: CASSLSLQGSRDTQYF
DNA: TGTGCCAGCAGCTTATCTCTTCAGGGATCCCGCGATACGCAGTATTTT

J: TRBJ2-7
D: TRBD2
V: TRBV19
size: -
CDR3: CASSIGLAGAYEQYF
DNA: TGTGCCAGTAGTATAGGACTAGCCGGAGCCTACGAGCAGTACTTC

J: TRBJ1-3
D: TRBD1
V: TRBV7-6
size: once
CDR3: CASSLAPSRDRGSEAGNTIYF
DNA: TGTGCCAGCAGCTTAGCTCCGTCTCGAGACAGGGGCTCTGAAGCCGGAAACACCATATATTTT

J: TRBJ1-1
D: -
V: TRBV14
size: -
CDR3: CASSPFRGGTEAFF
DNA: TGTGCCAGCAGCCCCTTCCGGGGGGGCACTGAAGCTTTCTTT

J: TRBJ2-5
D: -
V: TRBV7-2
size: once
CDR3: CASSLWEEKTQYF
DNA: TGTGCCAGCAGCTTATGGGAGGAAAAGACCCAGTACTTC

J: TRBJ2-5
D: TRBD2
V: TRBV3-1/TRBV3-2
size: -
CDR3: CASSLRLAGGGLQETQYF
DNA: TGTGCCAGCAGCCTCCGACTAGCGGGAGGAGGCCTCCAAGAGACCCAGTACTTC

J: TRBJ1-4
D: -
V: TRBV19
size: -
CDR3: CASRGPSGANEKLFF
DNA: TGTGCCAGTAGGGGACCATCGGGAGCTAATGAAAAACTGTTTTTT

J: TRBJ1-6
D: -
V: TRBV10-1
size: -
CDR3: CASNRDGAISPLHF
DNA: TGCGCCAGCAATAGGGATGGGGCAATTTCACCCCTCCACTTT

J: TRBJ1-2
D: -
V: TRBV6-5
size: -
CDR3: CASSPQGTRGYTF
DNA: TGTGCCAGCAGCCCCCAGGGTACAAGGGGCTACACCTTC

J: TRBJ2-2
D: -
V: TRBV9
size: -
CDR3: CASSTPGGELFF
DNA: TGTGCCAGCAGCACTCCGGGCGGGGAGCTGTTTTTT

J: TRBJ1-1
D: TRBD1
V: TRBV27
size: -
CDR3: CASSSIVGQGAGTEAFF
DNA: TGTGCCAGCAGTTCCATTGTCGGACAGGGGGCGGGCACTGAAGCTTTCTTT

J: TRBJ1-2
D: TRBD1
V: TRBV7-9
size: -
CDR3: CASSTNRDRALFHYGYTF
DNA: TGTGCCAGCAGCACAAACCGGGACAGGGCATTATTTCACTATGGCTACACCTTC

J: TRBJ1-2
D: TRBD1
V: TRBV14
size: -
CDR3: CASSRWTGFGYTF
DNA: TGTGCCAGCAGCCGTTGGACAGGGTTTGGCTACACCTTC

J: TRBJ1-1
D: TRBD1
V: TRBV29-1
size: -
CDR3: CSADQGGGNTEAFF
DNA: TGCAGCGCGGACCAGGGGGGTGGGAACACTGAAGCTTTCTTT

J: TRBJ2-7
D: -
V: TRBV2
size: once
CDR3: CASSELGGSSYEQYF
DNA: TGTGCCAGCAGCGAACTAGGGGGAAGCTCCTACGAGCAGTACTTC

J: TRBJ2-7
D: -
V: TRBV10-1
size: -
CDR3: CASTLRGREDEQYF
DNA: TGCGCCAGCACCCTAAGAGGTCGTGAAGACGAGCAGTACTTC

J: TRBJ1-4
D: TRBD1
V: TRBV28
size: -
CDR3: CASSSIDFRGREKLFF
DNA: TGTGCCAGCAGTTCGATCGATTTCAGGGGGCGCGAAAAACTGTTTTTT

J: TRBJ2-7
D: -
V: TRBV10-2
size: -
CDR3: CASSEPGQGEQYF
DNA: TGCGCCAGCAGTGAACCGGGACAAGGCGAGCAGTACTTC

J: TRBJ1-1
D: TRBD1
V: TRBV28
size: -
CDR3: CASSIGDRGLSEAFF
DNA: TGTGCCAGCAGTATCGGAGACAGGGGGCTATCTGAAGCTTTCTTT

J: TRBJ2-5
D: TRBD1
V: TRBV5-8
size: -
CDR3: CANPTTGGWIETQYF
DNA: TGTGCCAACCCTACGACAGGGGGCTGGATAGAGACCCAGTACTTC

J: TRBJ2-1
D: -
V: TRBV5-1
size: -
CDR3: CASSLYERDNEQFF
DNA: TGCGCCAGCAGCTTGTATGAGCGTGACAATGAGCAGTTCTTC

J: TRBJ2-7
D: TRBD2
V: TRBV6-6
size: -
CDR3: CASSPTLAGGKYF
DNA: TGTGCCAGCAGCCCAACTCTAGCGGGGGGGAAGTACTTC

J: TRBJ1-4
D: TRBD1
V: TRBV20-1
size: -
CDR3: CSAGGREKLFF
DNA: TGCAGTGCAGGGGGCCGCGAAAAACTGTTTTTT

J: TRBJ1-1
D: -
V: TRBV18
size: -
CDR3: CASSPSQGNTEAFF
DNA: TGTGCCAGCTCACCATCCCAGGGGAACACTGAAGCTTTCTTT

J: TRBJ2-2
D: TRBD2
V: TRBV7-9
size: -
CDR3: CASSLASRLAGTGELFF
DNA: TGTGCCAGCAGCTTAGCCTCTCGACTAGCGGGGACCGGGGAGCTGTTTTTT

J: TRBJ1-1
D: -
V: TRBV30
size: once
CDR3: CAWSKGLGTEAFF
DNA: TGTGCCTGGAGTAAGGGGTTGGGGACTGAAGCTTTCTTT

J: TRBJ1-5
D: TRBD1
V: TRBV18
size: -
CDR3: CASSPEGQRNQPQHF
DNA: TGTGCCAGCTCACCTGAGGGACAGAGAAATCAGCCCCAGCATTTT

J: TRBJ2-2
D: -
V: TRBV9
size: -
CDR3: CASSRDTSNTGELFF
DNA: TGTGCCAGCAGCAGGGACACTTCGAACACCGGGGAGCTGTTTTTT

J: TRBJ1-6
D: TRBD1
V: TRBV7-9
size: -
CDR3: CASSVGTGWNSPLHF
DNA: TGTGCCAGCAGCGTCGGGACAGGGTGGAATTCACCCCTCCACTTT

J: TRBJ1-1
D: -
V: TRBV30
size: -
CDR3: CAWQSRKAFF
DNA: TGTGCCTGGCAAAGCCGAAAAGCTTTCTTT

J: TRBJ2-3
D: TRBD2
V: TRBV30
size: -
CDR3: CAWIELGGDTDTQYF
DNA: TGTGCCTGGATAGAACTCGGGGGGGACACAGATACGCAGTATTTT

J: TRBJ2-7
D: TRBD2
V: TRBV4-2
size: -
CDR3: CAASRGDLDEQYF
DNA: TGTGCCGCAAGTCGGGGGGACCTGGACGAGCAGTACTTC

J: TRBJ1-1
D: -
V: TRBV7-8
size: -
CDR3: CASSLAAGAMNTEAFF
DNA: TGTGCCAGCAGCTTAGCGGCAGGGGCGATGAACACTGAAGCTTTCTTT